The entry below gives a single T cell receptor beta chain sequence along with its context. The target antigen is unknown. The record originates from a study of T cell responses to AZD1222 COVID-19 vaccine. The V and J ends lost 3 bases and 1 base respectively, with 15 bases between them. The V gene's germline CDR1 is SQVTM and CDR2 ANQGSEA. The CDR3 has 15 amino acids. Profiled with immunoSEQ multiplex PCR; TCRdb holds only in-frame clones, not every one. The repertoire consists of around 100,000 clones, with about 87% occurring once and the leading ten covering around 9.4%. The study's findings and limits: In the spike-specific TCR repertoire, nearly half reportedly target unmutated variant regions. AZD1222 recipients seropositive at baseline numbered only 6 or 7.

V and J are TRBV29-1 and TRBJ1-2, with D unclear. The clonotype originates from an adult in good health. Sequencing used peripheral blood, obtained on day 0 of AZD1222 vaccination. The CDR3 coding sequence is TGCAGCGTTGATATTTCTGGCAGGATTAACTATGGCTACACCTTC. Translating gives CSVDISGRINYGYTF.